Following are 26 T cell receptor beta chains from one sample sequenced in a study of read filtering for tumor transcriptome and immune sequencing. The library was built from around 380 ng RNA with molecular barcoded adaptors for alpha/delta and beta/gamma chains. TCRdb analysed the reads with MiXCR anew, one entry per CDR3 protein. This sample has about 40,000 distinct CDR3 sequences, with roughly 13% found just once. Sequenced input: a population of CD138-negative cells sorted from bone marrow. Receptors originate from a donor aged 40 or over with multiple myeloma.

This clonotype has ten or more counts. The chain joins TRBV27 to TRBJ1-1; no clear D. From germline, CDR1 is MNHEY and CDR2 SMNVEV (reference sequence). The ends were cut back, 5 bases at V and 4 bases at J, with 20 bases in the middle. This CDR3 has 16 residues. Here the CDR3 DNA reads TGTGCCAGCAGTCAAACCCATCTAGACTGGGGCACTGAAGCTTTCTTT. This codes for CASSQTHLDWGTEAFF.

As to this clonotype: A far more abundant clone sits one base away, making this likely a read error. Because it lacks the conserved phenylalanine or tryptophan at the end, this CDR3 is likely a read error. The J gene is TRBJ2-1, the V gene TRBV6-6; 11 nucleotides line up with TRBD1. The trim removed 4 bases at V and 6 bases at J, leaving 8 bases unmatched. CDR3 length: 16 amino acids. Germline lookup yields CDR1 MNHNY and CDR2 SVGAGI (reference sequence). This chain's CDR3 is CASSFLGQGAVNEQFL. CDR3 coding DNA: TGTGCCAGCAGTTTCCTTGGACAGGGGGCGGTCAATGAGCAGTTCCTC.

There are a few counts of this clonotype. The chain joins TRBV20-1 to TRBJ1-1; 7 bases fit TRBD1. This CDR3 has 12 residues. The V segment lost 4 bases and the J segment 6 bases; nucleotides outside the gene matches: 5. The V gene's germline CDR1 is DFQATT and CDR2 SNEGSKA (reference sequence). In nucleotides, the CDR3 is TGCAGTGCTATTACAGGGGTCGCTGAAGCTTTCTTT. Translating gives CSAITGVAEAFF.

This clonotype was detected ten times or more. This chain joins TRBV7-2 and TRBJ2-3, with D possibly TRBD2 on 6 matching bases. CDR3 length: 13 amino acids. From germline, CDR1 is SGHTA and CDR2 FQGNSA. Trimming pared 3 bases from V and 6 bases from J, leaving 10 bases between. The CDR3 region is CASSLNLADTQYF. The CDR3, as DNA: TGTGCCAGCAGCTTGAACCTAGCGGATACGCAGTATTTT.

This clonotype was seen many times. The chain links TRBV6-2 or TRBV6-3 to TRBJ2-6; TRBD1 matches 8 bases. Germline-derived CDR1 and CDR2 are MNHEY and SVGEGT. The CDR3 is made up of 18 amino acids. The junction had 11 bases not matched to a gene; V was cut back by 6 bases and J by 1 base. The CDR3 DNA follows: TGTGCCAGCAGCTTCATTGGACAGGGCCAGTCTGGGGCCAACGTCCTGACTTTC. Its translation is CASSFIGQGQSGANVLTF.

This clonotype was recorded at least ten times. The chain has TRBV12-3 or TRBV12-4 and TRBJ2-1, with 10 bases aligning to TRBD2. Trimming cost V 7 bases and J 6 bases; bases outside gene matches: 9. The CDR3 spans 15 residues. The CDR3 coding sequence is TGTGCCAGCACTGGATCCCTAGCGGGAGCCAATGAGCAGTTCTTC. It yields the protein CASTGSLAGANEQFF.

The table lists this clonotype with many counts. The chain employs TRBV12-3 or TRBV12-4 and TRBJ2-1; TRBD2 matches at 9 bases. With V trimmed by 6 bases and J by 10 bases, 10 bases remained unmatched. This CDR3 is 14 amino acids long. CDR3 sequence: CASSPSGTVREQFF. The CDR3 coding sequence is TGTGCCAGCAGCCCTAGCGGGACGGTCAGAGAGCAGTTCTTC.

This clonotype occurred many times. V and J are TRBV5-1 and TRBJ2-6; the D gene could be TRBD1 or TRBD2 (7 bases each). CDR1 is SGHRS, CDR2 YFSETQ, per germline. This CDR3 has 20 amino acids. V lost 1 base and J lost 1, with 21 bases in between. CDR3 bases: TGCGCCAGCAGCTTGTATGCGGGGGCCCGGACAGGTTCTGGGGCCAACGTCCTGACTTTC. Translated: CASSLYAGARTGSGANVLTF.

This clonotype was detected ten times or more. The chain's CDR3 is CASSVRLGSYNEQFF. The CDR3, as DNA: TGTGCCAGCAGTGTGAGACTCGGGTCCTACAATGAGCAGTTCTTC. The chain couples TRBV2 to TRBJ2-1, with D unresolved. V shed 4 bases and J shed 1 base, with 11 bases lying between them. This CDR3 comprises 15 residues. The germline V gene has CDR1 SNHLY and CDR2 FYNNEI.

This clonotype has a handful of counts. The CDR3 sequence: CASSLSPDGTEAFF. The CDR3 DNA reads TGTGCCAGCAGCCTGAGCCCGGACGGCACTGAAGCTTTCTTT. This rearrangement joins TRBV12-3 or TRBV12-4 to TRBJ1-1; D remains ambiguous. The CDR3 has 14 residues. Trimming shortened V by 6 bases and J by 4 bases, and 15 bases separated the two germline ends.

This clonotype was seen ten or more times. The chain is built from TRBV7-8 and TRBJ2-3, with D perhaps matching TRBD1 (5 bases). Germline CDR1 is SGHVS and CDR2 is FQNEAQ. V was pared by 0 bases and J by 5 bases, with 12 bases between. The CDR3 is made up of 15 amino acids. This CDR3 is CASSLAAGWRDTQYF. CDR3 DNA: TGTGCCAGCAGCTTAGCCGCAGGGTGGAGAGATACGCAGTATTTT.

This clonotype occurred many times. The chain uses TRBV7-9 and TRBJ1-1; 8 bases line up with TRBD1. J gave up 5 bases and V 4 bases, and 9 bases lay outside the gene matches. Germline V CDR1 and CDR2: SEHNR, FQNEAQ (reference sequence). This CDR3 contains 15 residues. CDR3 residues: CASSSGQGRNTEAFF. The CDR3 DNA reads TGTGCCAGCAGCTCCGGACAGGGAAGGAATACTGAAGCTTTCTTT.

Of note for this clonotype: With a much larger clone just one base away, this may be a read error. J is TRBJ2-7 and V is TRBV28; D is ambiguous. Germline V CDR1 and CDR2: MDHEN, SYDVKM. The CDR3 loop spans 11 amino acids. The CDR3 bases are TGTACCAGCAGTCCCCGGCACGAGCAGTACTTC. It encodes CTSSPRHEQYF.

This clonotype appeared a few times. The J gene is TRBJ2-7, the V gene TRBV7-2; possibly TRBD2 for D (5 bases). Germline-derived CDR1 and CDR2 are SGHTA and FQGNSA. This CDR3 is 19 amino acids long. V was clipped by 1 base and J by 5 bases, with 27 bases between them. For the CDR3, the DNA is TGTGCCAGCAGCTTAGTAGGATGGAGGCTGAGCAGACGAGGGAACGAGCAGTACTTC. It encodes CASSLVGWRLSRRGNEQYF. The full variable domain, in which reference TRBV7-2 and TRBJ2-7 provide the parts outside the CDR3, is GAGVSQSPSNKVTEKGKDVELRCDPISGHTALYWYRQSLGQGLEFLIYFQGNSAPDKSGLPSDRFSAERTGGSVSTLTIQRTQQEDSAVYLCASSLVGWRLSRRGNEQYFGPGTRLTVT.

In this sample, this clonotype turned up many times. V usage is TRBV29-1 and J usage is TRBJ1-1; no firm D call. Trimming took 2 bases from V and 2 from J, leaving 12 bases between them. The CDR3 loop spans 14 amino acids. Germline loops: CDR1 SQVTM, CDR2 ANQGSEA. CDR3 amino acids: CSVESARSNTEAFF. The CDR3 DNA is TGCAGCGTTGAAAGCGCGAGGTCTAACACTGAAGCTTTCTTT.

The chain has TRBV6-5 and TRBJ2-1; a weak D match, TRBD2 (6 bases). The CDR3 contains 16 residues. CDR1 is MNHEY and CDR2 is SVGAGI in the germline V gene. V dropped 5 bases and J dropped 4 bases, with 18 bases sitting between them. In nucleotides, the CDR3 is TGTGCCAGCAGTACCGGGACTTGCGGTTCGTACAATGAGCAGTTCTTC. It yields the protein CASSTGTCGSYNEQFF.

In its sample, this clonotype was seen many times. This chain joins TRBV4-3 and TRBJ1-5, with no clear D. V lost 2 bases and J lost 4, with 15 bases in between. Germline loops: CDR1 LGHNA, CDR2 YSLEER. There are 16 residues in the CDR3. For the CDR3, the DNA is TGCGCCAGCAGCCAATTGTGTAGGGTTTGGAATCAGCCCCAGCATTTT. Its protein product is CASSQLCRVWNQPQHF.

Only a few counts were recorded for this clonotype. The chain couples TRBV5-4 to TRBJ2-5, with D perhaps matching TRBD1 or TRBD2 (6 bases each). The germline V and J ends were trimmed by 1 base and 5 bases, with 15 bases remaining between them. This CDR3 has 15 amino acids. Per the germline V gene, CDR1 is SGHNT and CDR2 is YYREEE (reference sequence). The DNA for the CDR3 is TGTGCCAGCAGCTTGAGGCGGGACAAGGACGAGACCCAGTACTTC. This gives the protein CASSLRRDKDETQYF.

This clonotype was observed many times. The chain combines TRBV7-2 with TRBJ2-3; 12 bases map to TRBD2. The V gene's germline CDR1 is SGHTA and CDR2 FQGNSA. V gave up 7 bases and J gave up 4 bases; unmatched junction bases: 3. The CDR3 is made up of 14 amino acids. CDR3 sequence: CASTLAGGADTQYF. The CDR3 DNA follows: TGTGCCAGCACCCTAGCGGGGGGGGCAGATACGCAGTATTTT.

This clonotype was observed many times. The V and J genes are TRBV20-1 and TRBJ2-1; 7 positions agree with TRBD1. The CDR3 runs 13 residues. Trimming took 6 bases from V and 1 from J; bases not matched to a gene: 3. Germline CDR1 and CDR2: DFQATT and SNEGSKA (reference sequence). The chain's CDR3 is CSALQGSYNEQFF. The CDR3 DNA is TGCAGTGCACTACAGGGGTCCTACAATGAGCAGTTCTTC.

This clonotype was seen many times. This chain joins TRBV2 and TRBJ2-1; 12 bases align to TRBD2. The CDR3 is 16 residues long. Germline loops: CDR1 SNHLY, CDR2 FYNNEI. With V trimmed by 4 bases and J by 7 bases, 8 bases remained unmatched. The CDR3 DNA reads TGTGCCAGCAGTGTCCGACTAGCGGGAGTAGGAAATGAGCAGTTCTTC. This encodes CASSVRLAGVGNEQFF.

This clonotype was counted ten times or more. V and J are TRBV20-1 and TRBJ2-5; D ambiguous. V dropped 4 bases and J dropped 3 bases, with 18 bases sitting between them. The CDR3 sequence is 15 residues long. From germline, CDR1 is DFQATT and CDR2 SNEGSKA (reference sequence). CDR3 coding DNA: TGCAGTGCTATTTTCAGGCCCCCTCAGGAAGAGACCCAGTACTTC. Translating gives CSAIFRPPQEETQYF.

This clonotype was observed at least ten times. The chain recombines TRBV20-1 with TRBJ2-7; 9 nucleotides match TRBD1. This CDR3 region has 13 residues. V shed 5 bases and J 6 bases; nucleotides not matched to a gene: 8. Germline CDR1 is DFQATT and CDR2 is SNEGSKA (reference sequence). Here the CDR3 reads CSAGTGPGSEQYF. CDR3 coding DNA: TGCAGTGCTGGGACAGGGCCGGGGAGCGAGCAGTACTTC.

This clonotype was seen ten or more times. The conserved closing phenylalanine or tryptophan is absent in this CDR3, likely reflecting a read error. The chain couples TRBV13 to TRBJ2-1, with TRBD2 identical over 7 bases. V dropped 3 bases and J dropped 6; count of bases not matched to a gene: 5. This CDR3 has 14 amino acids. The germline gives CDR1 PRHDT, CDR2 FYEKMQ (reference sequence). This CDR3 reads CASSLGRTSNEQFS. CDR3 coding DNA: TGTGCCAGCAGCTTGGGCAGGACTAGCAATGAGCAGTTCTCC.

This clonotype was counted many times. This sequence joins TRBV3-1 and TRBJ2-4, with D possibly being TRBD2 (5 bases). The V gene's germline CDR1 is LGHDT and CDR2 YNNKEL (reference sequence). Trimming removed 4 bases at V and 0 bases at J, with 7 bases between. This CDR3 has 14 residues. CDR3 bases: TGTGCCAGCAGCCTACGGGGAGCCAAAAACATTCAGTACTTC. Its translation is CASSLRGAKNIQYF.

In its sample, this clonotype was seen a few times. The gene calls are TRBV7-2 and TRBJ2-2; TRBD2 matches at 13 bases. This CDR3 is 17 amino acids long. Germline V gene data show CDR1 as SGHTA and CDR2 as FQGNSA. V was clipped by 4 bases and J by 9 bases; unmatched bases: 11. CDR3 nucleotide sequence: TGTGCCAGCAGCTGGGGACTAGCGGGGTCTGGGACCCGGGAGCTGTTTTTT. The encoded protein is CASSWGLAGSGTRELFF. The complete variable domain, with remaining parts taken from reference TRBV7-2 and TRBJ2-2, reads GAGVSQSPSNKVTEKGKDVELRCDPISGHTALYWYRQSLGQGLEFLIYFQGNSAPDKSGLPSDRFSAERTGGSVSTLTIQRTQQEDSAVYLCASSWGLAGSGTRELFFGEGSRLTVL.